These 11 T cell receptor beta chains were all obtained from the same sample, sequenced in a study of T cells in Graves' hyperthyroidism and ophthalmopathy (dated by TCRdb to between 2018 and 2021). Library construction relied on multiplex PCR. These reads were obtained on an Illumina HiSeq 2000. Amplification of TCR beta CDR3 regions was carried out from RNA transcripts. The first round of RT-PCR for the TCR CDR3 was performed with the HTBI primer set and the Qiagen OneStep RT-PCR kit. The raw public reads went through TCRdb reprocessing: fastp at Q25, MiXCR clone calling, in-frame beta chains kept. Rows with one shared CDR3 protein collapse into an entry with the most common genes and DNA. The sample profile shows some 200,000 distinct CDR3 sequences; under 20% of them were found once. The ten largest clones add up to roughly 50% of the sample. Sequenced: blood. The receptors shown here come from a man aged 45 to 65 with Graves' hyperthyroidism.

This clonotype was seen ten or more times. The chain has TRBV2 and TRBJ1-2, with D possibly TRBD1 on 6 matching bases. This CDR3 is built from 17 residues. Trimming removed 6 bases at V and 5 bases at J, with 25 bases between. The germline V gene has CDR1 SNHLY and CDR2 FYNNEI. The CDR3 sequence: CASRGIGGDGSPYGYTF. Here the CDR3 DNA reads TGTGCCAGCAGGGGGATCGGGGGCGATGGTAGTCCTTATGGCTACACCTTC.

This clonotype was detected many times. The chain uses TRBV28 and TRBJ1-2; D might be TRBD1 (6 bases). Germline CDR1 MDHEN, CDR2 SYDVKM. Deletions cut 2 bases from V and 8 bases from J, with 9 bases between. The CDR3 length is 12 residues. The CDR3 sequence: CASSLQGWGYTF. The CDR3 bases are TGTGCCAGCAGTTTACAGGGGTGGGGCTACACCTTC.

At least ten counts were recorded for this clonotype. This chain uses TRBV6-1 with TRBJ1-1; D is undetermined. The CDR3 is 14 residues long. The ends were cut back, 0 bases at V and 5 bases at J, with 10 bases in the middle. CDR1 is MNHNS and CDR2 is SASEGT in the germline V gene. The CDR3 sequence: CASSEAWRGTEAFF. CDR3 in DNA: TGTGCCAGCAGTGAAGCGTGGCGGGGTACTGAAGCTTTCTTT.

The V gene is TRBV30, the J gene TRBJ1-6; D is undetermined. Per the germline V gene, CDR1 is GTSNPN and CDR2 is SVGIG (reference sequence). This CDR3 is built from 13 residues. V shed 0 bases and J shed 7 bases, with 7 bases lying between them. The CDR3 region has the DNA TGTGCCTGGAGTGTGCGAGGCAATTCACCCCTCCACTTT. It translates to CAWSVRGNSPLHF.

The chain uses TRBV9 and TRBJ2-7, with 8 bases matching TRBD1. CDR3 size: 15 residues. CDR1 is SGDLS and CDR2 is YYNGEE in the germline V gene. V was pared by 4 bases and J by 7 bases, with 13 bases of the junction left unmatched. The CDR3 DNA follows: TGTGCCAGCAGCCCCCGGGGAGACAGGGGAAGTGAGCAGTACTTC. Amino acids: CASSPRGDRGSEQYF.

This clonotype has ten or more counts. The chain recombines TRBV28 with TRBJ2-2, with 10 bases fitting TRBD1. V lost 2 bases and J lost 4; bases outside the gene matches: 10. There are 18 residues in the CDR3. Germline CDR1 and CDR2: MDHEN and SYDVKM. CDR3 sequence: CASSLEWVGQGTTGELFF. The CDR3 bases are TGTGCCAGCAGTTTAGAATGGGTGGGACAGGGGACCACCGGGGAGCTGTTTTTT.

The chain couples TRBV6-1 to TRBJ2-1; TRBD1 might be the D (6 bases). The V gene's germline CDR1 is MNHNS and CDR2 SASEGT. CDR3 size: 13 residues. V was cut by 10 bases and J by 1 base, with 11 bases left in between. The CDR3 spells CATRTASYNEQFF. The CDR3 DNA reads as TGTGCCACCAGGACAGCTTCCTACAATGAGCAGTTCTTC.

The chain carries TRBV18 and TRBJ2-5, with TRBD1 identical over 7 bases. The CDR3 spans 16 residues. CDR1 and CDR2 from the germline V gene are KGHSH and LQKENI. Germline trimming cut 5 bases from V and 1 base from J; bases unmatched to any gene: 10. Here the CDR3 reads CASSSSDRERQETQYF. In DNA form, the CDR3 reads TGTGCCAGCTCATCCTCAGACAGGGAGCGCCAAGAGACCCAGTACTTC.

The chain couples TRBV5-1 to TRBJ2-7, with D uncertain. Trimming cost V 1 base and J 8 bases, with 16 bases left between them. CDR1 is SGHRS, CDR2 YFSETQ, per germline. CDR3 size: 14 residues. CDR3 protein: CASSLWGSGDKQYF. Here the CDR3 DNA reads TGCGCCAGCAGCTTGTGGGGTTCAGGAGACAAGCAGTACTTC.

The J gene is TRBJ2-1, the V gene TRBV20-1; unclear D gene. The germline CDR1 and CDR2 sequences are DFQATT and SNEGSKA (reference sequence). This CDR3 has 15 residues. V lost 2 bases and J lost 4, with 15 bases in between. The CDR3 bases are TGCAGTGCTAGAATTCGCAGGAGATTGTACAATGAGCAGTTCTTC. It translates to CSARIRRRLYNEQFF.

The rearrangement links TRBV19 to TRBJ1-1; possible D gene TRBD1, 6 bases. The V and J ends lost 8 bases and 4 bases respectively, with 17 bases between them. The CDR3 consists of 14 residues. Per the germline V gene, CDR1 is LNHDA and CDR2 is SQIVND (reference sequence). For the CDR3, the DNA is TGTGCCAGTCTTTCGGGGGGCGGGCTCACTGAAGCTTTCTTT. Amino acid sequence: CASLSGGGLTEAFF.